Listed here are 21 T cell receptor beta chains from one sample, sequenced in a study of blood T cell repertoires in COVID-19. Profiling relied on immunoSEQ multiplex PCR, and the TCRdb table lists in-frame clones only, not all of them. This sample carries roughly 200,000 clones, about 84% of them seen once, and the ten largest clones take roughly 5.9%. Sequencing was performed on PBMCs or T cells enriched from blood (not recorded which). These receptors were taken from a man between 40 and 49 years old with acute COVID-19.

J is TRBJ1-1 and V is TRBV28, with no clear D. V was cut by 6 bases and J by 0 bases, with 17 bases left in between. The CDR3 covers 16 residues. CDR1 and CDR2 from the germline V gene are MDHEN and SYDVKM. The CDR3 DNA reads TGTGCCAGCAGCCCCGCAACCCTAGAGATGAACACTGAAGCTTTCTTT. Translation gives CASSPATLEMNTEAFF.

The chain joins TRBV29-1 to TRBJ2-3; 10 bases match TRBD2. CDR1 is SQVTM and CDR2 is ANQGSEA in the germline V gene. The V gene end was trimmed by 5 bases and the J gene end by 2 bases; junction bases not matched to a gene: 4. The CDR3 runs to 14 residues. In nucleotides, the CDR3 is TGCAGCGTTCCTACTAGCGGGGACACAGATACGCAGTATTTT. Encoded protein: CSVPTSGDTDTQYF.

The rearrangement joins TRBV28 to TRBJ1-2; D not resolved. Germline V gene sequence: CDR1 MDHEN, CDR2 SYDVKM. This CDR3 spans 11 amino acids. The ends were cut back, 6 bases at V and 4 bases at J, with 6 bases in the middle. The CDR3 protein is CASSGIYGYTF. CDR3 bases: TGTGCCAGCAGCGGGATCTATGGCTACACCTTC.

This chain links TRBV12-3 or TRBV12-4 with TRBJ1-6; TRBD1 is a possible D gene (6 bases). The CDR3 totals 13 residues. V was shortened by 4 bases and J by 5 bases, with 6 bases between the two germline ends. The CDR3, as DNA: TGTGCCAGCAGTTGGGACAATAATTCACCCCTCCACTTT. It codes for CASSWDNNSPLHF.

The CDR3 region has the DNA TGTGCCAGCACGGGGAGCGGGAGGGTCTCCAATGAGCAGTTCTTC. This codes for CASTGSGRVSNEQFF. The chain has TRBV2 and TRBJ2-1; 10 bases are shared with TRBD2. The CDR3 covers 15 residues. CDR1 SNHLY and CDR2 FYNNEI come from the germline V gene. Trimming removed 7 bases from V and 6 bases from J; junction bases left unmatched: 9.

The chain employs TRBV13 and TRBJ2-7, with D possibly matching TRBD2 (5 bases). The CDR3 has 15 residues. From germline, CDR1 is PRHDT and CDR2 FYEKMQ (reference sequence). V lost 3 bases to trimming and J lost 5 bases, with 17 bases between them. The CDR3 is CASSFRSGTTNEQYF. CDR3 nucleotide sequence: TGTGCCAGCAGCTTTCGGTCGGGAACCACCAACGAGCAGTACTTC.

V gene TRBV30 combines with J gene TRBJ1-1; possible D gene TRBD1, 6 bases. The CDR3 loop spans 12 amino acids. Germline CDR1 is GTSNPN and CDR2 is SVGIG (reference sequence). V was clipped by 1 base and J by 3 bases, with 6 bases between them. CDR3 region: CAWSEGDTEAFF. The CDR3 DNA sequence: TGTGCCTGGAGTGAGGGGGACACTGAAGCTTTCTTT.

V usage is TRBV6-5 and J usage is TRBJ2-7; the match to TRBD2 covers 10 bases. Germline CDR1 MNHEY, CDR2 SVGAGI. This CDR3 contains 15 residues. Unmatched junction bases numbered 4, after V lost 0 bases and J lost 5 bases. CDR3 amino acids: CASSYSRAGGDEQYF. As DNA, the CDR3 is TGTGCCAGCAGTTACTCTCGAGCGGGAGGGGACGAGCAGTACTTC.

The V gene is TRBV6-5, the J gene TRBJ2-7; 8 positions agree with TRBD2. CDR1 MNHEY and CDR2 SVGAGI come from the germline V gene. J was trimmed by 2 bases and V by 5 bases; bases with no gene match: 2. The CDR3 extends over 13 amino acids. The CDR3: CASSTSGAYEQYF. The CDR3 DNA follows: TGTGCCAGCAGTACTAGCGGAGCCTACGAGCAGTACTTC.

The chain has TRBV28 and TRBJ2-7; 7 bases are a match to TRBD2. The V gene's germline CDR1 is MDHEN and CDR2 SYDVKM. V lost 3 bases, J lost 4 bases, and 6 bases stayed unmatched. CDR3 size: 14 residues. CDR3 amino acids: CASSLGTTTYEQYF. CDR3 in DNA: TGTGCCAGCAGTTTGGGGACTACGACTTACGAGCAGTACTTC.

This chain connects TRBV28 to TRBJ2-3; unclear D gene. Germline V lookup: CDR1 MDHEN, CDR2 SYDVKM. V was pared by 6 bases and J by 5 bases, with 12 bases between. CDR3 length equals 13 residues. The CDR3 sequence is CASSLRLVDTQYF. CDR3 nucleotide sequence: TGTGCCAGCAGCCTCCGACTGGTAGATACGCAGTATTTT.

J is TRBJ1-1 and V is TRBV6-5; the D is unclear. Germline V gives CDR1 MNHEY, CDR2 SVGAGI. The V gene lost 0 bases and the J gene lost 1 base, with 12 bases spanning the gap. CDR3 length: 16 residues. In DNA form, the CDR3 reads TGTGCCAGCAGTTACTCGGAAGGAGTTTCGAACACTGAAGCTTTCTTT. It translates to CASSYSEGVSNTEAFF.

This clone is large. One end of the junction fails to match germline, which may point to a read error. The chain joins TRBV7-9 to TRBJ2-3; 10 bases map to TRBD2. The CDR3 consists of 13 residues. Germline V gene lookup returns CDR1 SEHNR and CDR2 FQNEAQ (reference sequence). The CDR3 nucleotides read TGTGCCAGCAGCTTAGATCGAGCGGGAGGGCGGCTTTTT. It yields the protein CASSLDRAGGRLF.

The chain recombines TRBV5-1 with TRBJ2-1, with TRBD1 matching 9 bases. The junction had 11 bases not matched to a gene; V was cut back by 4 bases and J by 6 bases. Germline CDR1 SGHRS, CDR2 YFSETQ. CDR3 length equals 16 residues. This chain's CDR3 is CASSELQGATGNEQFF. CDR3 DNA: TGCGCCAGCAGCGAGCTACAGGGGGCAACGGGCAATGAGCAGTTCTTC.

The J gene is TRBJ2-7, the V gene TRBV5-4; 10 bases agree with TRBD2. V shed 4 bases, J shed 2 bases, and the junction held 6 bases outside the gene matches. The length of the CDR3 is 15 residues. Germline loops: CDR1 SGHNT, CDR2 YYREEE (reference sequence). The CDR3 DNA sequence: TGTGCCAGCAGCCGCGGACTAGCGGCTACCTACGAGCAGTACTTC. This encodes CASSRGLAATYEQYF.

The chain joins TRBV20-1 to TRBJ1-5; D unclear. Germline assignment: CDR1 DFQATT and CDR2 SNEGSKA (reference sequence). The CDR3 extends over 15 amino acids. Trimming pared 3 bases from V and 4 bases from J, leaving 16 bases between. Here the CDR3 DNA reads TGCAGTGCTAGTCCCGACACATACTCTAATCAGCCCCAGCATTTT. It yields the protein CSASPDTYSNQPQHF.

The chain recombines TRBV6-5 with TRBJ2-2; a possible D gene is TRBD1 (6 bases). The CDR3 loop spans 14 amino acids. Germline V CDR1 and CDR2: MNHEY, SVGAGI. Trimming took off 7 bases at V and 5 bases at J, with 14 bases between the two ends. The CDR3 loop reads CASTPPGVTGELFF. CDR3 coding DNA: TGTGCCAGCACCCCACCAGGGGTGACCGGGGAGCTGTTTTTT.

The rearrangement links TRBV4-1 to TRBJ1-5; D is possibly TRBD1 (5 bases). This CDR3 has 16 residues. V lost 2 bases and J 8 bases, leaving 19 bases between the germline ends. CDR1 and CDR2 from the germline V gene are MGHRA and YSYEKL. For the CDR3, the DNA is TGCGCCAGCAGCCAAAGTCGGGGTGCCCGGGGGAAGCCCCAGCATTTT. It specifies CASSQSRGARGKPQHF.

This clone is a singleton in its sample. This rearrangement joins TRBV7-2 to TRBJ2-1; D remains unclear. Looked up from germline, CDR1 is SGHTA and CDR2 is FQGNSA. Between the trimmed V and J ends, which lost 0 bases and 5 bases, there was a span of 11 bases. The CDR3 length is 15 residues. As DNA, the CDR3 is TGTGCCAGCAGCTTAGCGCTTCCTAGTCACAATGAGCAGTTCTTC. Protein sequence: CASSLALPSHNEQFF.

The chain recombines TRBV28 with TRBJ1-6; 8 nucleotides line up with TRBD1. The CDR3 spans 17 residues. Germline-derived CDR1 and CDR2 are MDHEN and SYDVKM. Trimming removed 6 bases from V and 4 bases from J; junction bases left unmatched: 11. In DNA, the CDR3 is TGTGCCAGCAGACAAAGAACAGGGGGGACTTATAATTCACCCCTCCACTTT. Translation gives CASRQRTGGTYNSPLHF.

The V and J genes are TRBV7-3 and TRBJ1-6; 7 bases are shared with TRBD1. Per germline, CDR1 SGHTA and CDR2 FQGTGA. V was pared by 6 bases and J by 7 bases, with 6 bases of the junction left unmatched. There are 14 residues in the CDR3. This chain's CDR3 is CASRLGQQNSPLHF. CDR3 nucleotide sequence: TGTGCCAGCAGATTGGGACAGCAAAATTCACCCCTCCACTTT.